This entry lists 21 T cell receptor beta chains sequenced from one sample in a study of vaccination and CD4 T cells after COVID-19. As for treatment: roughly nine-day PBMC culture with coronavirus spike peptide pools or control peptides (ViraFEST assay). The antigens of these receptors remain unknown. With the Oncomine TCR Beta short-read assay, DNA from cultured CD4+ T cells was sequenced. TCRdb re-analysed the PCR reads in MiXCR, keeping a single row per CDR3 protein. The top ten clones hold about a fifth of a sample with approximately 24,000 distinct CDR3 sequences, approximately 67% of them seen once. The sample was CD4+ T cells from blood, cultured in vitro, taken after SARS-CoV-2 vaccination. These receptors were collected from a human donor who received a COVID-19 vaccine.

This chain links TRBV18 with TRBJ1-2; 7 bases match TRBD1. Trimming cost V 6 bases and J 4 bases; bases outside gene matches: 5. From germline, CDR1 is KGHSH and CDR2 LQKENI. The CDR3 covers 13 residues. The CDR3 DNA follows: TGTGCCAGCTCTCCTGACAGGGTCTATGGCTACACCTTC. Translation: CASSPDRVYGYTF.

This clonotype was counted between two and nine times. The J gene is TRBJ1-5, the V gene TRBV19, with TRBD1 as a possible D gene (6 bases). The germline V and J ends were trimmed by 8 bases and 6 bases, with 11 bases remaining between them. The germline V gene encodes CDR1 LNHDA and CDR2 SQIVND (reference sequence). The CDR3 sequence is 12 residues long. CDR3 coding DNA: TGTGCCAGTGGGACATTGAGTCAGCCCCAGCATTTT. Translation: CASGTLSQPQHF.

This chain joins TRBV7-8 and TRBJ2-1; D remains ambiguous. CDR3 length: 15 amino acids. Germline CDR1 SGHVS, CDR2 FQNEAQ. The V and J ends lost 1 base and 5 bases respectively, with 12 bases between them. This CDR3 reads CASSLDKGLNNEQFF. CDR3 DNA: TGTGCCAGCAGCTTAGACAAGGGTTTGAACAATGAGCAGTTCTTC.

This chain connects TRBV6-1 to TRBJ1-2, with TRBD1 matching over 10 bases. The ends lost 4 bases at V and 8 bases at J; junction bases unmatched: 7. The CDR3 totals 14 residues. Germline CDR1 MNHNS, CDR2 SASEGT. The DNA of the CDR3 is TGTGCCAGCAGTGCGGGACAGGGGTTTATCGGCTACACCTTC. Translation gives CASSAGQGFIGYTF.

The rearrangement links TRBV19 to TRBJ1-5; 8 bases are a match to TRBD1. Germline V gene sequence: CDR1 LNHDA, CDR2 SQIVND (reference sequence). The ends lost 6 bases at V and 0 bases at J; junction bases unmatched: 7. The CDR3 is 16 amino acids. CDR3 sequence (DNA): TGTGCCAGTAGCATATGGACAGGGAGTAGCAATCAGCCCCAGCATTTT. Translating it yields CASSIWTGSSNQPQHF.

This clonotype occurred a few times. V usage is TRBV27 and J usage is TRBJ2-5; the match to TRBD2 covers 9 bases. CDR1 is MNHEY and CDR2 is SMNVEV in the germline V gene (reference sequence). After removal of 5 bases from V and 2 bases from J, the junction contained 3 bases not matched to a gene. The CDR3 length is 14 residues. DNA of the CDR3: TGTGCCAGCAGTGTTAGCGGGGGTCAAGAGACCCAGTACTTC. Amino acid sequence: CASSVSGGQETQYF.

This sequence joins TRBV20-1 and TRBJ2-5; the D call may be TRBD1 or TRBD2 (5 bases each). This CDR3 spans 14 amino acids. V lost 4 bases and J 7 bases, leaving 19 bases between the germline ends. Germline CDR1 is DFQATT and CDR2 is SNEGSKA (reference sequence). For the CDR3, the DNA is TGCAGTGCTATTGAAGACTGGGACGAAGCGACCCAGTACTTC. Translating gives CSAIEDWDEATQYF.

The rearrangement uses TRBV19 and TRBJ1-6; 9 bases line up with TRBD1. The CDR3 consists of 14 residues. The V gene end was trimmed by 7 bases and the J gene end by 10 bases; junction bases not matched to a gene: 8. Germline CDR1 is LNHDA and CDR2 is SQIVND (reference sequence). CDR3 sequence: CASKKQGAVSPLHF. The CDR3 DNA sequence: TGTGCCAGTAAAAAACAGGGGGCTGTATCACCCCTCCACTTT. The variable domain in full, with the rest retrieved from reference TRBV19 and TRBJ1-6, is DGGITQSPKYLFRKEGQNVTLSCEQNLNHDAMYWYRQDPGQGLRLIYYSQIVNDFQKGDIAEGYSVSREKKESFPLTVTSAQKNPTAFYLCASKKQGAVSPLHFGNGTRLTVT.

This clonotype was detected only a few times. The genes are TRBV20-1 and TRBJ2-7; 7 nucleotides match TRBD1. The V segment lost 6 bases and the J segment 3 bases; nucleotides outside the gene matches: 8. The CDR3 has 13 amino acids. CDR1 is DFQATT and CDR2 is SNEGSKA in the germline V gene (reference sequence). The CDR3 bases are TGCAGTGCGGTAACAGGGGATAACTACGAGCAGTACTTC. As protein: CSAVTGDNYEQYF.

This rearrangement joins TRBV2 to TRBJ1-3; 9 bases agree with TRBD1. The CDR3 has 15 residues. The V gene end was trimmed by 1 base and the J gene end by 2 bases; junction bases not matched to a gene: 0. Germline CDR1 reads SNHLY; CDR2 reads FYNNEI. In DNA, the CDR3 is TGTGCCAGCAGTGAAGGACAGGGGGCTGGAAACACCATATATTTT. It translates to CASSEGQGAGNTIYF.

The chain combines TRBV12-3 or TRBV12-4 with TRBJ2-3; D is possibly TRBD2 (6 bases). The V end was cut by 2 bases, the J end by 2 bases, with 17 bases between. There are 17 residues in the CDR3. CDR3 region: CASSLSSGMKTTDTQYF. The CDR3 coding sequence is TGTGCCAGCAGTTTAAGTAGCGGAATGAAGACCACAGATACGCAGTATTTT.

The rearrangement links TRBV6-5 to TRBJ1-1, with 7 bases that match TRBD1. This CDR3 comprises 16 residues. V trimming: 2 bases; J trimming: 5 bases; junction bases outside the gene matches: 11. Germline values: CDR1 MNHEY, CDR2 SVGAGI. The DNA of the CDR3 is TGTGCCAGCAGTTACGGACAGGTCCTGAGAGGGACTGAAGCTTTCTTT. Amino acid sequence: CASSYGQVLRGTEAFF.

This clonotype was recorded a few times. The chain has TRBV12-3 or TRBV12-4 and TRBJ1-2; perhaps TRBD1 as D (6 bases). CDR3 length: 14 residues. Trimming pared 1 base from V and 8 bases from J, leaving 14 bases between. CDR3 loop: CASSLGRGTVGYTF. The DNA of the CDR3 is TGTGCCAGCAGTTTAGGTAGGGGGACGGTGGGCTACACCTTC.

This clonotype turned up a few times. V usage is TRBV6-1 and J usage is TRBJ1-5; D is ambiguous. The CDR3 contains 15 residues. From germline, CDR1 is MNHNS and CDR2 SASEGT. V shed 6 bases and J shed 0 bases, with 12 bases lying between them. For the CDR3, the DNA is TGTGCCAGCAGGGTGCGAAGCGATAGCAATCAGCCCCAGCATTTT. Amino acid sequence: CASRVRSDSNQPQHF.

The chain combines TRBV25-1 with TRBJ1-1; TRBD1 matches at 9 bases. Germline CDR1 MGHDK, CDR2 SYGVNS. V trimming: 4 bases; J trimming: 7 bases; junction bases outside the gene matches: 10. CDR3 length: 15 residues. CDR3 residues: CASSANTGGYGEAFF. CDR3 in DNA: TGTGCCAGCAGTGCAAACACAGGGGGCTATGGTGAAGCTTTCTTT.

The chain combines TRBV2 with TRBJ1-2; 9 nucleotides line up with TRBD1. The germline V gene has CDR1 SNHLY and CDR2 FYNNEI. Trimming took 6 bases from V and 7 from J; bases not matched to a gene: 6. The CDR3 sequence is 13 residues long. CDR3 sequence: CASRQQGAFGYTF. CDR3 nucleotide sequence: TGTGCCAGCAGACAACAGGGGGCGTTTGGCTACACCTTC.

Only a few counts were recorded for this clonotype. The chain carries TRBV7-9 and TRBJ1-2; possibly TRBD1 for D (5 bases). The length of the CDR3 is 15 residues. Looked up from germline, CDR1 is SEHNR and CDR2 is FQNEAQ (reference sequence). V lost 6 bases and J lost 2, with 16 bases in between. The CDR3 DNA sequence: TGTGCCAGCAGTCAATATTTCGGGGGAAACTATGGCTACACCTTC. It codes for CASSQYFGGNYGYTF. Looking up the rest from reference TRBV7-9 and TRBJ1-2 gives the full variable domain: DTGVSQNPRHKITKRGQNVTFRCDPISEHNRLYWYRQTLGQGPEFLTYFQNEAQLEKSRLLSDRFSAERPKGSFSTLEIQRTEQGDSAMYLCASSQYFGGNYGYTFGSGTRLTVV.

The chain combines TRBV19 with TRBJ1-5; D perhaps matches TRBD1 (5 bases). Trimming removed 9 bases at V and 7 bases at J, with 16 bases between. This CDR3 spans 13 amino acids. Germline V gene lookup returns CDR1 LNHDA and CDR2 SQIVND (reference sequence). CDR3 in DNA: TGTGCCAGCACCACAGGCTTGGGCCAGCCCCAGCATTTT. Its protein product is CASTTGLGQPQHF.

CDR3 DNA: TGTGCCAGCTCACCACCGGTAGCGGGGGGCACCTACGAGCAGTACTTC. Encoded protein: CASSPPVAGGTYEQYF. The chain links TRBV18 to TRBJ2-7; TRBD2 matches 10 bases. From germline, CDR1 is KGHSH and CDR2 LQKENI. V dropped 0 bases and J dropped 2; count of bases not matched to a gene: 4. The CDR3 is 16 residues long.

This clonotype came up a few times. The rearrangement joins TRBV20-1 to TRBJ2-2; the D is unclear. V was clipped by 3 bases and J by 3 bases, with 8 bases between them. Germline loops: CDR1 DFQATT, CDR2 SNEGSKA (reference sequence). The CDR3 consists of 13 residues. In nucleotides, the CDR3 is TGCAGTGCTAGTGTCCGGGACACCGGGGAGCTGTTTTTT. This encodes CSASVRDTGELFF.

The CDR3 protein is CATSSRAQGAGQPQHF. As DNA, the CDR3 is TGTGCCACCAGCAGCAGGGCGCAGGGGGCAGGTCAGCCCCAGCATTTT. The rearrangement uses TRBV15 and TRBJ1-5; 8 bases line up with TRBD1. Germline CDR1 LNHNV, CDR2 YYDKDF (reference sequence). Losses at the gene ends were 3 bases for V and 6 bases for J; bases not matched to a gene: 10. The CDR3 consists of 16 residues.